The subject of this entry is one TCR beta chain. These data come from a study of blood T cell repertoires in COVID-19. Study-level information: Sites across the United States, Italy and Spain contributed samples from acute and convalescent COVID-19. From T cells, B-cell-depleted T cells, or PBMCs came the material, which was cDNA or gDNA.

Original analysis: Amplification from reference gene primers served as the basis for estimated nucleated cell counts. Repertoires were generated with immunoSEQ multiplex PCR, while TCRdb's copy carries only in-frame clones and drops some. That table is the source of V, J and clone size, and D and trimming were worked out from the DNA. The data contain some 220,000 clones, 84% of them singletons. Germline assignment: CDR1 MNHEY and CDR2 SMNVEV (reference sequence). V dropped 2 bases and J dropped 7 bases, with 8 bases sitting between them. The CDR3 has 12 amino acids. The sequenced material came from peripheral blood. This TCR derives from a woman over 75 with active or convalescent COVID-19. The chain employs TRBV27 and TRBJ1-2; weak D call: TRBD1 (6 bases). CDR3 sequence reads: CASSLAGAGYTF. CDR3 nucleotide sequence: TGTGCCAGCAGTTTAGCGGGGGCTGGCTACACCTTC.